Following are 9 T cell receptor beta chains from one sample sequenced in a study of T cell responses to AZD1222 COVID-19 vaccine. Assay used: immunoSEQ multiplex PCR; TCRdb lists only in-frame clones, some missing. The table has about 120,000 clones, roughly 90% seen once; the top ten hold 14%. This material consisted of peripheral blood, taken on day 0 of AZD1222 vaccination. These receptors all come from an adult in good health.

This sequence joins TRBV19 and TRBJ1-3; D is possibly TRBD1 (6 bases). The ends were cut back, 4 bases at V and 3 bases at J, with 13 bases in the middle. CDR3 length equals 15 residues. Germline CDR1 reads LNHDA; CDR2 reads SQIVND (reference sequence). Here the CDR3 DNA reads TGTGCCAGTAGTAGAGCCGGGACAAGTGGAAACACCATATATTTT. Protein product: CASSRAGTSGNTIYF.

The chain has TRBV25-1 and TRBJ2-5; TRBD2 is a possible D gene (6 bases). The CDR3 spans 16 residues. Trimming stripped 7 bases from V and 1 base from J, with 19 bases between. Germline V CDR1 and CDR2: MGHDK, SYGVNS. The CDR3 DNA follows: TGTGCCAGCATGGGTCGGGGGTTTATCTCCCAAGAGACCCAGTACTTC. This translates into CASMGRGFISQETQYF.

V and J are TRBV9 and TRBJ2-7, with 7 bases fitting TRBD2. The J segment lost 2 bases and the V segment lost 2 bases, leaving 4 bases of the junction unmatched. Germline CDR1 SGDLS, CDR2 YYNGEE. The CDR3 has 14 amino acids. CDR3 loop: CASSVASGTYEQYF. CDR3 DNA sequence: TGTGCCAGCAGCGTGGCTAGCGGAACCTACGAGCAGTACTTC.

This chain connects TRBV15 to TRBJ2-3, with 11 bases fitting TRBD1. CDR3 length: 18 amino acids. V lost 1 base to trimming and J lost 3 bases; unmatched junction nucleotides: 9. Germline CDR1 reads LNHNV; CDR2 reads YYDKDF (reference sequence). As DNA, the CDR3 is TGTGCCACCAGCAGAGCCACCCTGGGACAGGGGGATACAGATACGCAGTATTTT. Protein sequence: CATSRATLGQGDTDTQYF.

The CDR3 coding sequence is TGTGCCAGCAGTGACAGAGAAAATCAGCCCCAGCATTTT. It encodes CASSDRENQPQHF. The V call is TRBV6-1, the J call TRBJ1-5; D ambiguous. Germline values: CDR1 MNHNS, CDR2 SASEGT. The CDR3 is made up of 13 amino acids. V lost 3 bases to trimming and J lost 4 bases, with 7 bases between them.

The V gene is TRBV5-1, the J gene TRBJ1-1, with 10 bases identical to TRBD1. The V gene's germline CDR1 is SGHRS and CDR2 YFSETQ. The CDR3 loop spans 17 amino acids. Trimming at V came to 4 bases and at J to 2 bases, leaving 11 bases not matched to a gene. The CDR3 DNA sequence: TGCGCCAGCAGCCACCAGGACAGGGGGGGACTTAACACTGAAGCTTTCTTT. It translates to CASSHQDRGGLNTEAFF. Full variable domain (outside the CDR3, taken from reference TRBV5-1 and TRBJ1-1): KAGVTQTPRYLIKTRGQQVTLSCSPISGHRSVSWYQQTPGQGLQFLFEYFSETQRNKGNFPGRFSGRQFSNSRSEMNVSTLELGDSALYLCASSHQDRGGLNTEAFFGQGTRLTVV.

The chain employs TRBV4-3 and TRBJ2-7; D possibly corresponds to TRBD1 (6 bases). There are 16 residues in the CDR3. Germline CDR1 is LGHNA and CDR2 is YSLEER. V lost 3 bases to trimming and J lost 3 bases, with 18 bases between them. DNA for the CDR3: TGCGCCAGCAGCCAGAAGGGGAGCATGGGACACTACGAGCAGTACTTC. Translated, it gives CASSQKGSMGHYEQYF.

The chain links TRBV11-2 to TRBJ1-5, with a weak D call TRBD1 (5 bases). The germline gives CDR1 SGHAT, CDR2 FQNNGV. With 5 bases removed from V and 3 bases from J, the gap between germline ends came to 17 bases. This CDR3 contains 16 residues. CDR3: CASSPRPTGANQPQHF. In nucleotides, the CDR3 is TGTGCCAGCAGCCCTCGACCCACAGGAGCCAATCAGCCCCAGCATTTT.

In regard to this clone: Sequence at one end of the junction differs from germline and may be a read error. The gene calls are TRBV4-3 and TRBJ1-2; no clear D. CDR3 size: 15 residues. Looked up from germline, CDR1 is LGHNA and CDR2 is YSLEER. In DNA, the CDR3 is TGCGCCAGCAGCCAAGAGTCGACGGGAGGGTGGGATGTGGCCTTC. This codes for CASSQESTGGWDVAF.